The next 4 T cell receptor beta chains were all read from a single sample in a study of monozygotic twins with inflammatory bowel disease. Reprocessing the 5' RACE reads, TCRdb reports a single entry for every CDR3 protein and omits DNA. Its clone listing holds approximately 400,000 distinct CDR3 sequences. Input material: blood. These receptors were taken from a human donor with ulcerative colitis or Crohn's disease, or a healthy co-twin of an affected twin (not recorded which).

The chain uses TRBV18 and TRBJ1-6. The CDR3 spans 16 residues. Germline CDR1 and CDR2: KGHSH and LQKENI. This CDR3 is CASSPSSDRRSSPLHF. The full variable domain, its missing parts supplied by reference TRBV18 and TRBJ1-6, is NAGVMQNPRHLVRRRGQEARLRCSPMKGHSHVYWYRQLPEEGLKFMVYLQKENIIDESGMPKERFSAEFPKEGPSILRIQQVVRGDSAAYFCASSPSSDRRSSPLHFGNGTRLTVT.

The CDR3 spells CARGRVYNEQFF. The chain couples TRBV12-2 to TRBJ2-1; no DNA is available, so the TRBD2 call from TCRdb remains unchecked. TRBV12-2 is a pseudogene. CDR3 size: 12 residues.

CDR3 sequence: CASSLTGGEGNIQYF. V usage is TRBV7-3 and J usage is TRBJ2-4; absent DNA, TCRdb's TRBD2 call cannot be checked. The CDR3 covers 15 residues. CDR1 SGHTA and CDR2 FQGTGA come from the germline V gene. The variable domain in full, with the rest retrieved from reference TRBV7-3 and TRBJ2-4, is GAGVSQTPSNKVTEKGKYVELRCDPISGHTALYWYRQSLGQGPEFLIYFQGTGAADDSGLPNDRFFAVRPEGSVSTLKIQRTERGDSAVYLCASSLTGGEGNIQYFGAGTRLSVL.

The CDR3 protein is CATNIRWGREDTEAFF. The chain joins TRBV6-1 to TRBJ1-1. The CDR3 covers 16 residues. Germline V lookup: CDR1 MNHNS, CDR2 SASEGT.